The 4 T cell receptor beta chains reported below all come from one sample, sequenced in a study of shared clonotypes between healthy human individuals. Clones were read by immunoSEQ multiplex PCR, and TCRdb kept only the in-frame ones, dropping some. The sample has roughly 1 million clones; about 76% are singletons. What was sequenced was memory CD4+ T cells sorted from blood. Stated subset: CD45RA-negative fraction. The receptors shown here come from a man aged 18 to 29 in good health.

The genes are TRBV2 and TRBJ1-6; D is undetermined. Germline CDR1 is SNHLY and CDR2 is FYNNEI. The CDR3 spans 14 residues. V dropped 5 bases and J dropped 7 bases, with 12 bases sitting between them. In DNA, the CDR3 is TGTGCCAGCAGTAGGGTGAGAGGGAATTCACCCCTCCACTTT. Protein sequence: CASSRVRGNSPLHF.

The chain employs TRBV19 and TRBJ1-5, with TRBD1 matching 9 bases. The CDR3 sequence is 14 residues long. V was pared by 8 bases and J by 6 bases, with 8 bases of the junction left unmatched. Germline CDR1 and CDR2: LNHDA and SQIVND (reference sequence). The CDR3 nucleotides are TGTGCCAGTCAACCGGGACAGGGAGGTCAGCCCCAGCATTTT. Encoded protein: CASQPGQGGQPQHF.

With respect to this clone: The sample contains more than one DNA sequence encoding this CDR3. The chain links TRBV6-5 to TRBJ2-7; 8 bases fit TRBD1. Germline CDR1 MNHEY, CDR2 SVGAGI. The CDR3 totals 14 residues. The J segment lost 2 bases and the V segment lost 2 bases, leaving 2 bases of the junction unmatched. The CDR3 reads CASSYGQGPYEQYF. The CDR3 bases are TGTGCCAGCAGTTACGGACAGGGTCCCTACGAGCAGTACTTC.

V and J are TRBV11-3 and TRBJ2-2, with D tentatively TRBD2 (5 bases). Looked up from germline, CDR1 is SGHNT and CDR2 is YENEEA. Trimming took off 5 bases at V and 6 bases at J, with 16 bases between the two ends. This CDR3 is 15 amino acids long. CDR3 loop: CASSPQPGVPGELFF. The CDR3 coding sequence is TGTGCCAGCAGCCCCCAACCCGGGGTACCCGGGGAGCTGTTTTTT.